This entry concerns a single T cell receptor (beta chain). This CDR3 contains 14 residues. With 0 bases removed from V and 6 bases from J, the gap between germline ends came to 10 bases. Germline V gene data show CDR1 as MNHEY and CDR2 as SVGAGI. TCRdb recomputed calls from the 5' RACE reads with MiXCR, one row per CDR3 protein. The profile shows 53,000 or so distinct CDR3 sequences, approximately 25% of them singletons. The receptor was derived from a female donor with breast cancer. Specimen: tumor-infiltrating naive CD4+ T cells sorted from the breast tumor. Stated subset: naive CD4+ T cells, CD4+CD45RA+CD25-. The rearrangement uses TRBV6-5 and TRBJ2-3; TRBD2 might be the D (5 bases). The DNA for the CDR3 is TGTGCCAGCAGTTACTCGATGAGAGGGGATACGCAGTATTTT. Its translation is CASSYSMRGDTQYF.